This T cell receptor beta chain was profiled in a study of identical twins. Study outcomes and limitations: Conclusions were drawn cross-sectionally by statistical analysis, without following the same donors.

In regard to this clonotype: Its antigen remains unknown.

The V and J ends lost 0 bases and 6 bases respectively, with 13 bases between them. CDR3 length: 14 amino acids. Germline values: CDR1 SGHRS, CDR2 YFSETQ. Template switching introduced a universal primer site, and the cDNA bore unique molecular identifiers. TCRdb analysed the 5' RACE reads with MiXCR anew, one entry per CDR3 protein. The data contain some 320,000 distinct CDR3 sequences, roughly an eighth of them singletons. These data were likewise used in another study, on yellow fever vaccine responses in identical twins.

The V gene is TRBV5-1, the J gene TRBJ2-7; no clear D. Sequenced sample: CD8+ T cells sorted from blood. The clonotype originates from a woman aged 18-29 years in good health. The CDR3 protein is CASSLGTTLGEQYF. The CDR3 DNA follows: TGCGCCAGCAGCTTGGGTACCACCCTGGGCGAGCAGTACTTC.